The present T cell receptor beta chain was sequenced within a study of blood T cell repertoires in COVID-19. Study-level information: In each case, the material was cDNA or gDNA derived from T cells, B-cell-depleted T cells, or PBMCs.

The assay was immunoSEQ multiplex PCR, and TCRdb's table has in-frame clones only and misses some. The table lists about 400,000 clones, roughly 90% of them singletons. Germline V gives CDR1 MNHEY, CDR2 SVGAGI. The CDR3 consists of 15 residues. With V trimmed by 5 bases and J by 1 base, 5 bases remained unmatched. The chain is built from TRBV6-5 and TRBJ2-4; 7 bases agree with TRBD2. Sequences were obtained from PBMCs or T cells enriched from blood (not recorded which). This clonotype was sampled from a woman aged 25-40 years with acute COVID-19. The CDR3 DNA reads TGTGCCAGCAGTACACCCGGGGGGGCCAAAAACATTCAGTACTTC. It is translated as CASSTPGGAKNIQYF.